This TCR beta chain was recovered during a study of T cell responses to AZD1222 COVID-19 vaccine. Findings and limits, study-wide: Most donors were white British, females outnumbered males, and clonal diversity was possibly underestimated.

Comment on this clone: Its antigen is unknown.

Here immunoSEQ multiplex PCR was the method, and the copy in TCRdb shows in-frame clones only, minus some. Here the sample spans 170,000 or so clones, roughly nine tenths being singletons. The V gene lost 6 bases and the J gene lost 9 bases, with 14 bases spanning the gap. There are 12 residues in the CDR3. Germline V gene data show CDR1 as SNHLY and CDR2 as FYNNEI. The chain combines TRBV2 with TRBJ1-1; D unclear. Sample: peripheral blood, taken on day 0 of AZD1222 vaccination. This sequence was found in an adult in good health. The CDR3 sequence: CASSPGLDQAFF. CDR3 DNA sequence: TGTGCCAGCAGCCCAGGACTGGACCAAGCTTTCTTT.